This T cell receptor beta chain was recorded in a study of vaccination and CD4 T cells after COVID-19. Across the study: SARS-CoV-2, HCoV-NL63, HCoV-OC43 and HCoV-229E supplied the overlapping spike peptides used to stimulate cells.

Details on this clonotype: Its antigen is still unknown.

The treatment was: roughly ten-day PBMC culture with coronavirus spike peptide pools or control peptides (ViraFEST assay). ViraFEST used peptide pools to expand antigen-specific T cells, then sequenced TCRs. Wells contained around 2 million PBMCs each, and these were cultured with about 9.9 IU/ml IL-2 and around 9.6 ug/ml peptide pools. Looked up from germline, CDR1 is DFQATT and CDR2 is SNEGSKA (reference sequence). The V and J ends lost 6 bases and 2 bases respectively, with 11 bases between them. The CDR3 is 13 amino acids. An Oncomine TCR Beta short-read assay was used to sequence the DNA from cultured CD4+ T cells. Investigators obtained genomic DNA by extraction from cultured CD4+ T cells. TCRdb re-derived calls from the PCR reads in MiXCR, one entry per CDR3 protein. Altogether approximately 12,000 distinct CDR3 sequences are present, 60% to 75% being singletons, with the ten largest covering 13%.

The specimen sequenced was CD4+ T cells from blood, cultured in vitro. This receptor was obtained from a human donor who had recovered from COVID-19. V and J are TRBV20-1 and TRBJ1-3, with D maybe TRBD1 (5 bases). CDR3 in amino acids: CSAVRDAGNTIYF. DNA of the CDR3: TGCAGTGCGGTCAGGGACGCTGGAAACACCATATATTTT.